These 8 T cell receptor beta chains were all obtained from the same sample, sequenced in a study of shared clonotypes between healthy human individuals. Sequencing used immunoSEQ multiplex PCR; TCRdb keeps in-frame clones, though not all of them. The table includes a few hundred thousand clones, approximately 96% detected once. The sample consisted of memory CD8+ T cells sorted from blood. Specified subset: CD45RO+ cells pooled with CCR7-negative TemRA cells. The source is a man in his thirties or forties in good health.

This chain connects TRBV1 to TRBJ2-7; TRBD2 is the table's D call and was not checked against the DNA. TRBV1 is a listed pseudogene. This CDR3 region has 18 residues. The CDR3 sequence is CTSSQEKGLADRSYEQYF. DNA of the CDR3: TGCACCAGCAGCCAAGAAAAGGGGCTAGCGGACCGCTCCTACGAGCAGTACTTC.

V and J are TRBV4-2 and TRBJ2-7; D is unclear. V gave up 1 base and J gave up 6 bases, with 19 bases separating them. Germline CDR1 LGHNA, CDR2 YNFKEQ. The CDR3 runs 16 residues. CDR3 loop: CASSQASVTGASEQYF. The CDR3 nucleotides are TGTGCCAGCAGCCAAGCATCAGTGACCGGAGCCTCCGAGCAGTACTTC.

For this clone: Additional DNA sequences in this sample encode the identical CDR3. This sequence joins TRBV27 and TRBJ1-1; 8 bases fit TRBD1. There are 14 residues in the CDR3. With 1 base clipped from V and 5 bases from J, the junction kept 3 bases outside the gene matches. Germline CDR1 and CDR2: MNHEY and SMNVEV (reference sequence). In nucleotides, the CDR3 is TGTGCCAGCAGTTTATACGACAGGGGTACTGAAGCTTTCTTT. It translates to CASSLYDRGTEAFF.

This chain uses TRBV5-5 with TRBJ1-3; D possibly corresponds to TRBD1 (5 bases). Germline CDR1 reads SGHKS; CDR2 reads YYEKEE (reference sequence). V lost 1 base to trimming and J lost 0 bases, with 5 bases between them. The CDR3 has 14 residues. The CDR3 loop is CASSLTGSGNTIYF. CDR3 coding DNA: TGTGCCAGCAGCTTGACAGGCTCTGGAAACACCATATATTTT.

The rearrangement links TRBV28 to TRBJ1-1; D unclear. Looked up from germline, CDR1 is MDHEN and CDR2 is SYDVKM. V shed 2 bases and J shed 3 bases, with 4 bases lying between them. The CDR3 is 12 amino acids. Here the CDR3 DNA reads TGTGCCAGCAGTTTAATATACACTGAAGCTTTCTTT. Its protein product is CASSLIYTEAFF.

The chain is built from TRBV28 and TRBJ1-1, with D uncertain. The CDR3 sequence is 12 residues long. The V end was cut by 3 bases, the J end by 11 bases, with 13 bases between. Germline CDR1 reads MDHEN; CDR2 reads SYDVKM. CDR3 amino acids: CASSLLPPSAFF. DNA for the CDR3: TGTGCCAGCAGTTTGCTTCCGCCGAGTGCTTTCTTT.

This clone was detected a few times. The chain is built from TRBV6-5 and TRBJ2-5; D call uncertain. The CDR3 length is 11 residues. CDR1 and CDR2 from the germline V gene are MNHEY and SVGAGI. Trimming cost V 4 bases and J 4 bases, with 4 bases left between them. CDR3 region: CASSWGETQYF. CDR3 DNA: TGTGCCAGCAGTTGGGGAGAGACCCAGTACTTC.

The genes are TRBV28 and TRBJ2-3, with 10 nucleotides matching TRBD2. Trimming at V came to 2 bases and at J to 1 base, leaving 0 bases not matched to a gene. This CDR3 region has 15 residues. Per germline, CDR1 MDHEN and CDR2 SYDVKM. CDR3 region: CASSLTSGGTDTQYF. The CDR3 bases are TGTGCCAGCAGTTTAACTAGCGGGGGCACAGATACGCAGTATTTT. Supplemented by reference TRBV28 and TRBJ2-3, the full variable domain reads DVKVTQSSRYLVKRTGEKVFLECVQDMDHENMFWYRQDPGLGLRLIYFSYDVKMKEKGDIPEGYSVSREKKERFSLILESASTNQTSMYLCASSLTSGGTDTQYFGPGTRLTVL.